Presented here are 10 T cell receptor beta chains from one specimen sequenced in a study of shared clonotypes between healthy human individuals. Sequencing was performed with immunoSEQ multiplex PCR; in TCRdb, only in-frame clones are kept and a portion is missing. The sample records 2 million to 2.5 million clones, 90% to 96% being singletons. The sequenced sample consisted of naive CD4+ T cells sorted from blood. Subset indicated: CD45RA+ positively selected. The receptors originated from a man between 18 and 29 years old in good health.

The rearrangement links TRBV12-5 to TRBJ2-5; D remains ambiguous. V was cut by 5 bases and J by 3 bases, with 4 bases left in between. CDR1 and CDR2 (germline): LGHNT, FRNRAP. The CDR3 sequence is 11 residues long. The CDR3 region is CASGIEETQYF. The CDR3 coding sequence is TGTGCTAGTGGTATCGAAGAGACCCAGTACTTC.

The chain is built from TRBV10-2 and TRBJ2-7, with no clear D. Germline values: CDR1 WSHSY, CDR2 SAAADI. There are 12 residues in the CDR3. Trimming took 6 bases from V and 0 from J, leaving 6 bases between them. The CDR3 reads CASRQNSYEQYF. The DNA of the CDR3 is TGCGCCAGCAGACAGAACTCCTACGAGCAGTACTTC.

The chain couples TRBV28 to TRBJ1-5; D is perhaps TRBD1 (5 bases). The CDR3 runs 13 residues. CDR1 and CDR2 from the germline V gene are MDHEN and SYDVKM. The V end was cut by 5 bases, the J end by 6 bases, with 11 bases between. In DNA, the CDR3 is TGTGCCAGCAGTCCCAGGGAGGGTCAGCCCCAGCATTTT. It encodes CASSPREGQPQHF.

About this clone: The same CDR3 also results from other DNA sequences found in this sample. This chain connects TRBV5-4 to TRBJ2-7, with 12 nucleotides matching TRBD2. The length of the CDR3 is 15 residues. The V gene end was trimmed by 0 bases and the J gene end by 4 bases; junction bases not matched to a gene: 2. Germline CDR1 reads SGHNT; CDR2 reads YYREEE (reference sequence). CDR3 coding DNA: TGTGCCAGCAGCTTGGGACTAGCGGGGGTTTACGAGCAGTACTTC. Residues: CASSLGLAGVYEQYF.

This chain uses TRBV6-1 with TRBJ1-1, with 7 positions matching TRBD1. V dropped 7 bases and J dropped 0; count of bases not matched to a gene: 8. Germline V gene sequence: CDR1 MNHNS, CDR2 SASEGT. There are 15 residues in the CDR3. The CDR3 sequence is CASTITGVVNTEAFF. CDR3 nucleotide sequence: TGTGCCAGCACCATAACAGGGGTCGTGAACACTGAAGCTTTCTTT.

This clone was found a few times. The genes are TRBV5-4 and TRBJ2-1; D gene uncertain. This CDR3 has 15 residues. The germline V and J ends were trimmed by 0 bases and 0 bases, with 7 bases remaining between them. CDR1 SGHNT and CDR2 YYREEE come from the germline V gene (reference sequence). The CDR3 sequence is CASSLVASSYNEQFF. The DNA of the CDR3 is TGTGCCAGCAGCTTGGTAGCAAGCTCCTACAATGAGCAGTTCTTC.

This chain connects TRBV7-9 to TRBJ1-4; TRBD1 matches 7 bases. Germline V gene lookup returns CDR1 SEHNR and CDR2 FQNEAQ (reference sequence). This CDR3 is built from 15 residues. The junction had 13 bases not matched to a gene; V was cut back by 7 bases and J by 8 bases. CDR3 protein: CASTQYVTGTEKLFF. The CDR3 bases are TGTGCCAGCACCCAGTACGTGACAGGGACCGAAAAACTGTTTTTT.

The chain combines TRBV18 with TRBJ2-2, with TRBD2 matching 10 bases. V shed 5 bases, J shed 5 bases, and the junction held 14 bases outside the gene matches. The CDR3 has 18 amino acids. Germline V gene sequence: CDR1 KGHSH, CDR2 LQKENI. The CDR3 DNA reads TGTGCCAGCTCAAGCGCCAAATTACCGGGACTAGCGACCGGGGAGCTGTTTTTT. Encoded protein: CASSSAKLPGLATGELFF.

The chain couples TRBV7-8 to TRBJ1-3, with D unresolved. The CDR3 runs 13 residues. Trimming cost V 5 bases and J 1 base, with 6 bases left between them. Germline CDR1 reads SGHVS; CDR2 reads FQNEAQ. Here the CDR3 reads CASSLRSGNTIYF. The CDR3 DNA follows: TGTGCCAGCAGCCTCCGGTCTGGAAACACCATATATTTT.

The chain is built from TRBV4-3 and TRBJ2-1; 7 nucleotides line up with TRBD2. With 0 bases clipped from V and 9 bases from J, the junction kept 8 bases outside the gene matches. Germline V gives CDR1 LGHNA, CDR2 YSLEER. The CDR3 is 15 amino acids. CDR3 residues: CASSQEGGTSGEQFF. The CDR3 DNA reads as TGCGCCAGCAGCCAAGAGGGAGGGACTTCAGGTGAGCAGTTCTTC.